Below, 27 T cell receptor beta chains from the same sample are listed, as sequenced in a study of T cells in Graves' hyperthyroidism and ophthalmopathy. RNA transcripts served as the template for amplifying TCR beta CDR3 regions. First-round RT-PCR with HTBI primers amplified the TCR CDR3 region. TCRdb processed the multiplex PCR reads anew with MiXCR; each CDR3 protein has one entry. The profile covers under 550,000 distinct CDR3 sequences, with approximately 15% appearing a single time and 5% to 6% taken by the ten largest. Sequenced input: blood. The receptors were sampled from a woman aged 18-29 years with Graves' hyperthyroidism.

This clonotype has ten or more counts. The genes are TRBV27 and TRBJ2-7, with D perhaps TRBD1 (6 bases). Germline values: CDR1 MNHEY, CDR2 SMNVEV (reference sequence). The CDR3 spans 14 residues. The V gene lost 6 bases and the J gene lost 5 bases, with 17 bases spanning the gap. The CDR3 protein is CASRIYRTADEQYF. CDR3 bases: TGTGCCAGCAGAATATACCGGACAGCCGACGAGCAGTACTTC.

This clonotype was seen a handful of times. The rearrangement uses TRBV29-1 and TRBJ2-7, with TRBD1 as a possible D gene (6 bases). CDR3 length: 12 amino acids. Germline CDR1 reads SQVTM; CDR2 reads ANQGSEA. V gave up 4 bases and J gave up 1 base, with 8 bases separating them. DNA of the CDR3: TGCAGCGTTGTTCAGGGGTCCTACGAGCAGTACTTC. It yields the protein CSVVQGSYEQYF.

In its sample, this clonotype was seen many times. The CDR3 protein is CAITLREDTQYF. In DNA form, the CDR3 reads TGTGCCATCACCCTCAGGGAAGATACGCAGTATTTT. The chain links TRBV5-4 to TRBJ2-3; tentatively, D is TRBD1 (5 bases). This CDR3 is 12 amino acids long. Trimming cost V 9 bases and J 5 bases, with 13 bases left between them. Germline CDR1 SGHNT, CDR2 YYREEE (reference sequence).

The J gene is TRBJ2-4, the V gene TRBV30; a weak D match, TRBD2 (5 bases). CDR3 length: 15 amino acids. The germline V gene has CDR1 GTSNPN and CDR2 SVGIG (reference sequence). Trimming took 7 bases from V and 0 from J, leaving 16 bases between them. CDR3: CASGNRDLAKNIQYF. The CDR3, as DNA: TGTGCCTCGGGGAACAGAGACTTAGCCAAAAACATTCAGTACTTC. Full variable domain (remainder filled in from reference TRBV30 and TRBJ2-4): SQTIHQWPATLVQPVGSPLSLECTVEGTSNPNLYWYRQAAGRGLQLLFYSVGIGQISSEVPQNLSASRPQDRQFILSSKKLLLSDSGFYLCASGNRDLAKNIQYFGAGTRLSVL.

This clonotype was detected only a few times. V and J are TRBV9 and TRBJ2-2; 8 bases fit TRBD1. Germline V lookup: CDR1 SGDLS, CDR2 YYNGEE. Trimming cost V 3 bases and J 3 bases; bases outside gene matches: 1. This CDR3 spans 14 amino acids. Here the CDR3 DNA reads TGTGCCAGCAGCGCGGGACAGGACACCGGGGAGCTGTTTTTT. Encoded protein: CASSAGQDTGELFF.

This clonotype was picked up many times. The chain couples TRBV28 to TRBJ2-2; 7 nucleotides align to TRBD1. The germline V gene has CDR1 MDHEN and CDR2 SYDVKM. This CDR3 has 15 amino acids. V lost 5 bases and J lost 4; bases outside the gene matches: 7. The chain's CDR3 is CASSPSTGLTGELFF. In DNA form, the CDR3 reads TGTGCCAGCAGTCCCTCGACAGGGCTCACCGGGGAGCTGTTTTTT. The variable domain in full, with the rest retrieved from reference TRBV28 and TRBJ2-2, is DVKVTQSSRYLVKRTGEKVFLECVQDMDHENMFWYRQDPGLGLRLIYFSYDVKMKEKGDIPEGYSVSREKKERFSLILESASTNQTSMYLCASSPSTGLTGELFFGEGSRLTVL.

This clonotype occurred many times. The J gene is TRBJ2-5, the V gene TRBV28; tentatively, D is TRBD1 or TRBD2 (5 bases each). Deletions cut 8 bases from V and 6 bases from J, with 19 bases between. The CDR3 has 14 residues. CDR1 and CDR2 (germline): MDHEN, SYDVKM. The CDR3 bases are TGTGCCAGCGGAAACCGGGGCTTAGGGCAGACCCAGTACTTC. Translation: CASGNRGLGQTQYF.

This sequence joins TRBV12-3 or TRBV12-4 and TRBJ2-1; 11 bases align to TRBD2. The junction had 11 bases not matched to a gene; V was cut back by 5 bases and J by 8 bases. The CDR3 sequence is 16 residues long. The chain's CDR3 is CASSQPTSGVFHEQFF. The CDR3 nucleotides are TGTGCCAGCAGTCAACCGACTAGCGGGGTTTTTCATGAGCAGTTCTTC.

Turning to this clonotype: This may come from a read error, since a much larger clone is one base off. The rearrangement joins TRBV6-2 or TRBV6-3 to TRBJ2-7, with 8 nucleotides matching TRBD1. V lost 6 bases, J lost 7 bases, and 11 bases stayed unmatched. Germline CDR1 is MNHEY and CDR2 is SVGEGT. This CDR3 comprises 14 residues. The CDR3 protein is CASRKGRGQDEQYF. The CDR3 DNA sequence: TGTGCCAGCAGAAAGGGCAGGGGGCAGGATGAGCAGTACTTC.

This clonotype came up many times. The chain carries TRBV12-5 and TRBJ1-1; D is uncertain. The CDR3 is 13 residues long. Germline loops: CDR1 LGHNT, CDR2 FRNRAP. The V end lost 2 bases, the J end lost 1 base, and 5 bases lay between the germline ends. The CDR3 DNA reads TGTGCTAGTGGTTTGTCCGGGAACACTGAAGCTTTCTTT. It encodes CASGLSGNTEAFF.

This clonotype was seen a handful of times. One end of the junction does not line up with germline, which may come from a read error. The chain employs TRBV3-1 and TRBJ2-1; D is ambiguous. CDR1 and CDR2 from the germline V gene are LGHDT and YNNKEL (reference sequence). CDR3 length: 12 residues. The CDR3 here is CASNQARAEQFF. The CDR3 nucleotides read TGTGCCAGCAACCAAGCCCGGGCTGAGCAGTTCTTC.

This chain links TRBV19 with TRBJ1-1; D call uncertain. The germline CDR1 and CDR2 sequences are LNHDA and SQIVND (reference sequence). V dropped 2 bases and J dropped 4 bases, with 8 bases sitting between them. This CDR3 has 13 amino acids. The CDR3, as DNA: TGTGCCAGTAGTATAAGTGGGTGCACTGAAGCTTTCTTT. This sequence encodes CASSISGCTEAFF.

This clonotype was observed many times. The chain recombines TRBV20-1 with TRBJ2-7; 7 nucleotides line up with TRBD1. J lost 4 bases, V lost 5 bases, and 8 bases had no gene match. Germline V CDR1 and CDR2: DFQATT, SNEGSKA (reference sequence). The CDR3 consists of 13 residues. CDR3 sequence reads: CSAPGTAQYEQYF. In nucleotides, the CDR3 is TGCAGTGCTCCCGGGACAGCCCAGTACGAGCAGTACTTC.

V usage is TRBV30 and J usage is TRBJ1-2, with D hard to call. Germline lookup yields CDR1 GTSNPN and CDR2 SVGIG (reference sequence). Trimming removed 1 base at V and 4 bases at J, with 10 bases between. The CDR3 length is 13 residues. CDR3 DNA: TGTGCCTGGAGTGGGCAGCTCTTCTATGGCTACACCTTC. Protein product: CAWSGQLFYGYTF.

A remark on this clonotype: A much larger clone differs by one base, so this may be a read error. The gene calls are TRBV20-1 and TRBJ2-7; the match to TRBD2 covers 13 bases. J lost 9 bases, V lost 4 bases, and 15 bases had no gene match. Germline CDR1 is DFQATT and CDR2 is SNEGSKA (reference sequence). The CDR3 runs to 16 residues. The CDR3 reads CSANGLAGESISAQYF. CDR3 DNA: TGCAGTGCTAATGGACTAGCGGGAGAGAGCATAAGTGCGCAGTACTTC.

In this sample, this clonotype turned up many times. The chain uses TRBV12-3 or TRBV12-4 and TRBJ1-1; D remains unclear. V lost 3 bases and J lost 1, with 9 bases in between. CDR3 length equals 14 residues. The CDR3 loop is CASSLEAGNTEAFF. Written as DNA, the CDR3 is TGTGCCAGCAGTTTGGAAGCGGGGAACACTGAAGCTTTCTTT.

This clonotype was seen at least ten times. This chain links TRBV6-1 with TRBJ2-7, with TRBD2 matching 10 bases. The germline CDR1 and CDR2 sequences are MNHNS and SASEGT. CDR3 length: 15 amino acids. With V trimmed by 6 bases and J by 6 bases, 11 bases remained unmatched. As DNA, the CDR3 is TGTGCCAGCAGCCAGGGTAGCGGGAGGTCTCGCGAGCAGTACTTC. It specifies CASSQGSGRSREQYF.

This clonotype has more than one count but fewer than ten. The V and J genes are TRBV20-1 and TRBJ2-7, with D possibly being TRBD2 (6 bases). The germline V gene has CDR1 DFQATT and CDR2 SNEGSKA (reference sequence). V lost 3 bases, J lost 3 bases, and 9 bases lay in between. The CDR3 sequence is 12 residues long. The CDR3, as DNA: TGCAGTGCTAGGTGGAGGGGCTACGAGCAGTACTTC. Protein product: CSARWRGYEQYF.

This clonotype has a count of ten or more. The chain employs TRBV9 and TRBJ1-4; tentative D call: TRBD1 (6 bases). The germline V gene has CDR1 SGDLS and CDR2 YYNGEE. Trimming shortened V by 0 bases and J by 8 bases, and 14 bases separated the two germline ends. This CDR3 is 15 amino acids long. The CDR3 here is CASSVGSEGGEKLFF. The CDR3 coding sequence is TGTGCCAGCAGCGTAGGGTCGGAGGGGGGAGAAAAACTGTTTTTT.

This sequence joins TRBV13 and TRBJ2-7, with TRBD2 as a possible D gene (6 bases). The germline CDR1 and CDR2 sequences are PRHDT and FYEKMQ (reference sequence). The V gene lost 5 bases and the J gene lost 6 bases, with 20 bases spanning the gap. This CDR3 has 15 amino acids. The CDR3 reads CASSPYLAQGGEQYF. Written as DNA, the CDR3 is TGTGCCAGCAGCCCCTACCTAGCGCAGGGCGGCGAGCAGTACTTC.

The chain carries TRBV9 and TRBJ2-3; 9 bases agree with TRBD2. This CDR3 has 16 residues. J was trimmed by 4 bases and V by 0 bases; bases with no gene match: 6. Germline V CDR1 and CDR2: SGDLS, YYNGEE. The CDR3, as DNA: TGTGCCAGCAGCGTAGGGACTAGCGCAACCTCAGATACGCAGTATTTT. This translates into CASSVGTSATSDTQYF.

On this clonotype: Being one base from a much bigger clone, this may be a read error. The rearrangement joins TRBV11-2 to TRBJ1-1, with 8 bases lining up with TRBD1. The CDR3 consists of 15 residues. The germline CDR1 and CDR2 sequences are SGHAT and FQNNGV. CDR3 in amino acids: CASSLLNRGDTGAFF. The CDR3 bases are TGTGCCAGCAGCTTATTGAACAGGGGGGACACTGGAGCTTTCTTT. Variable domain in full (rest from reference TRBV11-2 and TRBJ1-1): EAGVAQSPRYKIIEKRQSVAFWCNPISGHATLYWYQQILGQGPKLLIQFQNNGVVDDSQLPKDRFSAERLKGVDSTLKIQPAKLEDSAVYLCASSLLNRGDTGAFFGQGTRLTVV.

This clonotype appeared a single time. This rearrangement joins TRBV2 to TRBJ2-7, with 9 bases identical to TRBD1. CDR3 size: 11 residues. The ends lost 8 bases at V and 6 bases at J; junction bases unmatched: 2. CDR1 is SNHLY and CDR2 is FYNNEI in the germline V gene. Here the CDR3 DNA reads TGTGCCAGCGGGACAGGGCTCGAGCAGTACTTC. This encodes CASGTGLEQYF.

The sample holds many counts of this clonotype. The chain links TRBV2 to TRBJ1-6; D possibly corresponds to TRBD1 (5 bases). Germline loops: CDR1 SNHLY, CDR2 FYNNEI. V dropped 2 bases and J dropped 7 bases, with 6 bases sitting between them. This CDR3 region has 13 residues. DNA of the CDR3: TGTGCCAGCAGTGAACCAGGGAATTCACCCCTCCACTTT. Residues: CASSEPGNSPLHF.

The chain recombines TRBV20-1 with TRBJ1-1; D not certain. Between the trimmed V and J ends, which lost 0 bases and 4 bases, there was a span of 3 bases. Germline V gene sequence: CDR1 DFQATT, CDR2 SNEGSKA (reference sequence). The CDR3 has 11 amino acids. The CDR3 is CSARDPTEAFF. CDR3 DNA: TGCAGTGCTAGAGATCCCACTGAAGCTTTCTTT.

V and J are TRBV20-1 and TRBJ2-3; D is ambiguous. Germline V gene data show CDR1 as DFQATT and CDR2 as SNEGSKA (reference sequence). The CDR3 runs to 12 residues. The ends were cut back, 2 bases at V and 6 bases at J, with 9 bases in the middle. CDR3 DNA sequence: TGCAGTGCTAGAACGAACGGGGATACGCAGTATTTT. It specifies CSARTNGDTQYF.

Many counts were recorded for this clonotype. The chain carries TRBV12-5 and TRBJ2-3, with D tentatively TRBD1 (6 bases). The length of the CDR3 is 16 residues. Germline V gene data show CDR1 as LGHNT and CDR2 as FRNRAP. Trimming stripped 3 bases from V and 3 bases from J, with 16 bases between. CDR3 residues: CASGLSTGRNTDTQYF. CDR3 sequence (DNA): TGTGCTAGTGGTTTATCGACAGGCAGGAATACAGATACGCAGTATTTT.